The source of this TCR beta chain is a study of T cell clonality in common variable immunodeficiency. Germline V CDR1 and CDR2: KGHSH, LQKENI. Germline trimming cut 3 bases from V and 6 bases from J; bases unmatched to any gene: 6. The CDR3 totals 14 residues. Clones were sequenced by immunoSEQ multiplex PCR, and TCRdb holds only the in-frame ones, with some missing. The sample yields under 50,000 clones, without any singletons. At least ten counts were recorded for this clone. From the germline J gene comes the end of the CDR3, since the read stops 3 residues before it. The V gene is TRBV18, the J gene TRBJ1-2; 8 nucleotides agree with TRBD1. Sequencing was performed on peripheral blood mononuclear cells. The receptor's source is a person between 18 and 75 years old in good health. The chain's CDR3 is CASSPKDRDHGYTF. The CDR3 DNA, read in part, is TGTGCCAGCTCACCTAAGGACAGGGATCATGGC.